What follows are 21 T cell receptor beta chains derived from one specimen sequenced in a study of T cell responses to AZD1222 COVID-19 vaccine. Libraries were prepared by immunoSEQ multiplex PCR; TCRdb keeps only in-frame clonotypes and omits some of them. The sample has about 130,000 clones; 70% to 90% are singletons. This material consisted of peripheral blood, taken 28 days after the second dose of the MenACWY control vaccine. These receptor sequences come from an adult who received the MenACWY meningococcal vaccine as a control.

The rearrangement links TRBV5-8 to TRBJ2-3; D possibly corresponds to TRBD2 (6 bases). Trimming shortened V by 2 bases and J by 4 bases, and 11 bases separated the two germline ends. Per germline, CDR1 SGHTS and CDR2 YDEGEE. The CDR3 has 14 residues. CDR3: CASSLLPGADTQYF. The CDR3 DNA sequence: TGTGCCAGCAGCTTACTTCCGGGGGCAGATACGCAGTATTTT.

The V and J genes are TRBV9 and TRBJ1-1, with 7 positions matching TRBD1. Trimming took 4 bases from V and 5 from J; bases not matched to a gene: 5. Germline CDR1 SGDLS, CDR2 YYNGEE. This CDR3 spans 13 amino acids. The CDR3 is CASSPGTDTEAFF. DNA for the CDR3: TGTGCCAGCAGCCCCGGGACAGATACTGAAGCTTTCTTT.

The rearrangement joins TRBV11-2 to TRBJ2-1, with 9 bases identical to TRBD2. The CDR3 spans 16 residues. Unmatched junction bases numbered 5, after V lost 3 bases and J lost 2 bases. In germline, CDR1 is SGHAT, CDR2 FQNNGV. CDR3 coding DNA: TGTGCCAGCAGCTTGACGGCGGGAGGGACCTACAATGAGCAGTTCTTC. Amino acid sequence: CASSLTAGGTYNEQFF.

V is TRBV6-5 and J is TRBJ1-1; D is undetermined. The CDR3 is made up of 11 amino acids. Germline assignment: CDR1 MNHEY and CDR2 SVGAGI. Trimming shortened V by 10 bases and J by 7 bases, and 13 bases separated the two germline ends. The CDR3 loop reads CATKGNYEAFF. The CDR3 nucleotides are TGTGCCACCAAAGGGAATTATGAAGCTTTCTTT.

This chain connects TRBV14 to TRBJ2-7, with D possibly TRBD2 on 5 matching bases. This CDR3 has 14 residues. The V gene lost 2 bases and the J gene lost 0 bases, with 8 bases spanning the gap. Germline lookup yields CDR1 SGHDN and CDR2 FVKESK. CDR3 protein: CASSQQDFSYEQYF. In DNA, the CDR3 is TGTGCCAGCAGCCAACAGGACTTCTCCTACGAGCAGTACTTC.

The chain employs TRBV7-9 and TRBJ1-4; weak D call: TRBD1 (5 bases). Germline CDR1 SEHNR, CDR2 FQNEAQ (reference sequence). The V end lost 3 bases, the J end lost 12 bases, and 20 bases lay between the germline ends. The CDR3 extends over 15 amino acids. The CDR3 sequence is CASSLAGQLYEELFF. In DNA form, the CDR3 reads TGTGCCAGCAGCTTGGCAGGGCAGCTATATGAGGAACTGTTTTTT.

This clone occurred once. The rearrangement uses TRBV5-4 and TRBJ2-5; 7 bases agree with TRBD1. This CDR3 has 16 residues. The germline gives CDR1 SGHNT, CDR2 YYREEE (reference sequence). Unmatched junction bases numbered 11, after V lost 4 bases and J lost 2 bases. The CDR3 sequence is CASSPIDRDGQETQYF. The CDR3 DNA reads as TGTGCCAGCAGCCCTATTGACAGGGACGGACAAGAGACCCAGTACTTC.

The gene calls are TRBV7-9 and TRBJ2-1; D not certain. Per the germline V gene, CDR1 is SEHNR and CDR2 is FQNEAQ (reference sequence). V was pared by 4 bases and J by 8 bases, with 9 bases between. The CDR3 contains 12 residues. This CDR3 is CASSSWLDEQFF. The CDR3, as DNA: TGTGCCAGCAGCTCGTGGTTAGATGAGCAGTTCTTC.

The chain joins TRBV4-1 to TRBJ2-5, with a tentative D call TRBD2 (6 bases). This CDR3 has 15 residues. Germline assignment: CDR1 MGHRA and CDR2 YSYEKL. V lost 3 bases to trimming and J lost 9 bases, with 20 bases between them. The CDR3 region is CASSQNDVWVAAQYF. The CDR3 coding sequence is TGCGCCAGCAGCCAGAATGACGTTTGGGTAGCGGCCCAGTACTTC.

This clone was detected once. The chain employs TRBV10-1 and TRBJ1-1; no clear D. Germline-derived CDR1 and CDR2 are WNHNN and SYGVQD (reference sequence). CDR3 length: 13 amino acids. The V and J ends lost 7 bases and 1 base respectively, with 10 bases between them. The CDR3 coding sequence is TGCGCCAGCAAAGATGCAGCGAACACTGAAGCTTTCTTT. Its translation is CASKDAANTEAFF.

The chain carries TRBV6-1 and TRBJ1-2; D uncertain. The CDR3 contains 15 residues. Germline V gene sequence: CDR1 MNHNS, CDR2 SASEGT. V lost 0 bases, J lost 4 bases, and 12 bases lay in between. CDR3 region: CASSEAGSRAYGYTF. In nucleotides, the CDR3 is TGTGCCAGCAGTGAAGCTGGATCAAGGGCCTATGGCTACACCTTC.

This chain links TRBV28 with TRBJ1-4; the D is unclear. The V gene's germline CDR1 is MDHEN and CDR2 SYDVKM. The CDR3 spans 14 residues. V was clipped by 5 bases and J by 0 bases, with 7 bases between them. CDR3 loop: CASSPITTNEKLFF. CDR3 nucleotide sequence: TGTGCCAGCAGTCCTATTACAACTAATGAAAAACTGTTTTTT.

The gene calls are TRBV9 and TRBJ1-6; 7 positions match TRBD1. This CDR3 is 15 amino acids long. V shed 1 base, J shed 7 bases, and the junction held 5 bases outside the gene matches. Germline loops: CDR1 SGDLS, CDR2 YYNGEE. The chain's CDR3 is CASSVMGTENSPLHF. CDR3 nucleotides: TGTGCCAGCAGCGTAATGGGGACAGAAAATTCACCCCTCCACTTT.

The rearrangement links TRBV5-4 to TRBJ1-2; D is unclear. V dropped 0 bases and J dropped 1 base, with 10 bases sitting between them. This CDR3 contains 15 residues. Germline V lookup: CDR1 SGHNT, CDR2 YYREEE (reference sequence). The DNA of the CDR3 is TGTGCCAGCAGCTTGGCCGGGGTATTTAACTATGGCTACACCTTC. Protein product: CASSLAGVFNYGYTF.

The V call is TRBV11-2, the J call TRBJ2-3; 11 positions match TRBD2. J was trimmed by 4 bases and V by 4 bases; bases with no gene match: 16. The CDR3 runs to 19 residues. Germline V gives CDR1 SGHAT, CDR2 FQNNGV. CDR3 sequence reads: CASSYRGTSGGFNADTQYF. Here the CDR3 DNA reads TGTGCCAGCAGCTACAGGGGAACTAGCGGGGGTTTTAACGCAGATACGCAGTATTTT. The whole variable domain, filled in from reference TRBV11-2 and TRBJ2-3, reads EAGVAQSPRYKIIEKRQSVAFWCNPISGHATLYWYQQILGQGPKLLIQFQNNGVVDDSQLPKDRFSAERLKGVDSTLKIQPAKLEDSAVYLCASSYRGTSGGFNADTQYFGPGTRLTVL.

The chain uses TRBV6-4 and TRBJ2-1; TRBD2 might be the D (7 bases). This CDR3 comprises 17 residues. Trimming removed 6 bases from V and 10 bases from J, with 28 bases in between. From germline, CDR1 is MRHNA and CDR2 SNTAGT. Written as DNA, the CDR3 is TGTGCCAGCAGCCCTTTCGGGACATCGGGGGGAGCGGTGGAGCAGTTCTTC. Its protein product is CASSPFGTSGGAVEQFF.

The CDR3 DNA is TGTGCCAGCAGCTCCCGGACAGGGGCTGGCTACACCTTC. Translation gives CASSSRTGAGYTF. The chain uses TRBV7-3 and TRBJ1-2, with 9 bases that match TRBD1. Germline V gene lookup returns CDR1 SGHTA and CDR2 FQGTGA. The CDR3 is 13 residues long. Unmatched junction bases numbered 4, after V lost 4 bases and J lost 7 bases.

This sequence joins TRBV18 and TRBJ1-6, with 7 bases that match TRBD1. The germline CDR1 and CDR2 sequences are KGHSH and LQKENI. Losses at the gene ends were 3 bases for V and 0 bases for J; bases not matched to a gene: 5. The CDR3 consists of 17 residues. CDR3 coding DNA: TGTGCCAGCTCACCTGAGACAGGGACCTCCTATAATTCACCCCTCCACTTT. Translation gives CASSPETGTSYNSPLHF.

The chain recombines TRBV19 with TRBJ1-6; D ambiguous. This CDR3 region has 14 residues. Looked up from germline, CDR1 is LNHDA and CDR2 is SQIVND (reference sequence). V was trimmed by 5 bases and J by 6 bases, leaving 11 bases between them. CDR3 amino acids: CASSQESVNSPLHF. CDR3 nucleotides: TGTGCCAGTAGTCAGGAGAGCGTTAATTCACCCCTCCACTTT.

The genes are TRBV28 and TRBJ2-7; 8 nucleotides line up with TRBD1. CDR1 MDHEN and CDR2 SYDVKM come from the germline V gene. With V trimmed by 2 bases and J by 4 bases, 7 bases remained unmatched. The length of the CDR3 is 15 residues. CDR3 amino acids: CASSLNSRQGYEQYV. As DNA, the CDR3 is TGTGCCAGCAGTTTAAATTCGCGACAGGGGTACGAGCAGTACGTC.

The table lists this clone with a few counts. The chain links TRBV30 to TRBJ2-2; 10 nucleotides align to TRBD2. Germline lookup yields CDR1 GTSNPN and CDR2 SVGIG (reference sequence). J lost 3 bases, V lost 2 bases, and 3 bases had no gene match. The CDR3 is 15 amino acids. The CDR3 DNA sequence: TGTGCCTGGAGTAACAGCGGGAGGGACACCGGGGAGCTGTTTTTT. Amino acid sequence: CAWSNSGRDTGELFF.